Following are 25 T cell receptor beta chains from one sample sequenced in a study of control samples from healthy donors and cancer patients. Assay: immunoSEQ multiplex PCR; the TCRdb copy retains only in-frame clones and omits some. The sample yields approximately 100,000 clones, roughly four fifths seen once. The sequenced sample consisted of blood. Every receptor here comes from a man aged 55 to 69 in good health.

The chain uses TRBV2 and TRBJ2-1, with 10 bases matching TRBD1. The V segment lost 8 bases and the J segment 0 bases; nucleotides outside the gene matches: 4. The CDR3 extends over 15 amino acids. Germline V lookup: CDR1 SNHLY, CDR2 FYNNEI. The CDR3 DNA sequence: TGTGCCAGCCGATGGGACAGGGGCTCCTACAATGAGCAGTTCTTC. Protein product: CASRWDRGSYNEQFF. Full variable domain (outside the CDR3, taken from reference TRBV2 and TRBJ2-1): EPEVTQTPSHQVTQMGQEVILRCVPISNHLYFYWYRQILGQKVEFLVSFYNNEISEKSEIFDDQFSVERPDGSNFTLKIRSTKLEDSAMYFCASRWDRGSYNEQFFGPGTRLTVL.

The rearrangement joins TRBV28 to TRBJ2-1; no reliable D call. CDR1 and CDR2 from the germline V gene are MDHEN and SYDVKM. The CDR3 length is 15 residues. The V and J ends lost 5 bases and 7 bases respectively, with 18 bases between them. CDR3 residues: CASSTPGSGWNEQFF. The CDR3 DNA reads TGTGCCAGCAGTACCCCCGGATCGGGTTGGAATGAGCAGTTCTTC.

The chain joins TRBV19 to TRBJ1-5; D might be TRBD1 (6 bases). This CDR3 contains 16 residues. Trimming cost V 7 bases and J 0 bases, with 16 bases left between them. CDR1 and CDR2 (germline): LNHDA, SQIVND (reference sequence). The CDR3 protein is CASIGRGPYSNQPQHF. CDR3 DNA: TGTGCCAGTATCGGCAGGGGACCTTATAGCAATCAGCCCCAGCATTTT.

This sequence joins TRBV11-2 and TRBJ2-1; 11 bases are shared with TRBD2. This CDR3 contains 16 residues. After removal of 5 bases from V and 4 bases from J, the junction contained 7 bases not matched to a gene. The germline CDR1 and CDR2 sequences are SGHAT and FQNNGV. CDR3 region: CASSPTSGRVYNEQFF. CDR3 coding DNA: TGTGCCAGCAGCCCCACTAGCGGGAGAGTGTACAATGAGCAGTTCTTC.

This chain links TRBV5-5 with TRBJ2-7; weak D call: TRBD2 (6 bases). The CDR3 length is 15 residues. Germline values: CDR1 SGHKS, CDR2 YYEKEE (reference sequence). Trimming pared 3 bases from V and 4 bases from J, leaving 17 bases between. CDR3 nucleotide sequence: TGTGCCAGCAGCTGGGACTTTGGTGGTGGGTACGAGCAGTACTTC. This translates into CASSWDFGGGYEQYF.

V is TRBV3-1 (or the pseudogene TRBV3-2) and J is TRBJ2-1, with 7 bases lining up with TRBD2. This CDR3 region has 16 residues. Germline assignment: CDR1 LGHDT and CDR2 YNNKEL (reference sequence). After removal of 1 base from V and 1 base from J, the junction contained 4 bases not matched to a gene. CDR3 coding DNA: TGTGCCAGCAGCCAAGCAAGCGGGATGTCCTACAATGAGCAGTTCTTC. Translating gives CASSQASGMSYNEQFF.

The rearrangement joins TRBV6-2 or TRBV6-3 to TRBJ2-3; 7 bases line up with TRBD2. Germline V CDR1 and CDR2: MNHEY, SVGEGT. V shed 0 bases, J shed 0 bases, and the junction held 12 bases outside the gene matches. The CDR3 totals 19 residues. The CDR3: CASSYSDGGGRTSTDTQYF. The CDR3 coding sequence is TGTGCCAGCAGTTACTCTGATGGCGGGGGTAGAACGAGCACAGATACGCAGTATTTT.

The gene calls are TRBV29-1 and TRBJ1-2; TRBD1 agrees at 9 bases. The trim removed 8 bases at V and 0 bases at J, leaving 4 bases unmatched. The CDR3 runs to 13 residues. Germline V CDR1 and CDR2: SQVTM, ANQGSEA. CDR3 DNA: TGCAGCACGCGACAGGGGGCTAACTATGGCTACACCTTC. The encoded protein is CSTRQGANYGYTF. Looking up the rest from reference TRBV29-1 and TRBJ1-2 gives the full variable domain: SAVISQKPSRDICQRGTSLTIQCQVDSQVTMMFWYRQQPGQSLTLIATANQGSEATYESGFVIDKFPISRPNLTFSTLTVSNMSPEDSSIYLCSTRQGANYGYTFGSGTRLTVV.

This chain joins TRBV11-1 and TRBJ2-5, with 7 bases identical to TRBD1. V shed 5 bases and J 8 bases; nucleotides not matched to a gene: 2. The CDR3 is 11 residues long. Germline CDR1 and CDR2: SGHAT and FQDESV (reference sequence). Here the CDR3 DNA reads TGTGCCAGCAGCCACAGGGGTACCCAGTACTTC. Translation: CASSHRGTQYF.

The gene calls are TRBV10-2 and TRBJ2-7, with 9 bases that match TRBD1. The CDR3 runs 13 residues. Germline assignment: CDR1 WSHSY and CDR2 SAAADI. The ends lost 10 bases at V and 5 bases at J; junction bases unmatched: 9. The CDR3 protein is CAKKQGAINEQYF. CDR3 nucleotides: TGCGCCAAGAAACAGGGGGCTATCAACGAGCAGTACTTC.

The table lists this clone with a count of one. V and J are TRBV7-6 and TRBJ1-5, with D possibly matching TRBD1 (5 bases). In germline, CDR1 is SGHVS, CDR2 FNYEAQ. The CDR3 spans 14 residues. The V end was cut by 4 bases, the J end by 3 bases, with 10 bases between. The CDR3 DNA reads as TGTGCCAGCAGCTCCCTCGGGACCAATCAGCCCCAGCATTTT. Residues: CASSSLGTNQPQHF.

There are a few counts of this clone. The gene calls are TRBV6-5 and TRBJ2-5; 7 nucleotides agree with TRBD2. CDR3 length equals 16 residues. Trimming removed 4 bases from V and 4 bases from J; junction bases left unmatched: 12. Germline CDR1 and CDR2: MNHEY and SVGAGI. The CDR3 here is CASSWSGREGRETQYF. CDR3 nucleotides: TGTGCCAGCAGTTGGAGTGGGAGGGAGGGCCGAGAGACCCAGTACTTC.

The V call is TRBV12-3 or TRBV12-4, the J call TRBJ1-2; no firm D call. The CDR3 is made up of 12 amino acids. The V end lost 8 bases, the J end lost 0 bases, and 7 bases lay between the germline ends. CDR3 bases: TGTGCCAGCCGGGTAGCTAACTATGGCTACACCTTC. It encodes CASRVANYGYTF.

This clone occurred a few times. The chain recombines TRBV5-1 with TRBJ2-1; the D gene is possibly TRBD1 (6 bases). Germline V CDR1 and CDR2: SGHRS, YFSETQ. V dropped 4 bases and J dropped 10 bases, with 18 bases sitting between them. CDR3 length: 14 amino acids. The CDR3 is CASSQGTVRYEQFF. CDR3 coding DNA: TGCGCCAGCAGCCAGGGGACGGTGCGGTACGAGCAGTTCTTC.

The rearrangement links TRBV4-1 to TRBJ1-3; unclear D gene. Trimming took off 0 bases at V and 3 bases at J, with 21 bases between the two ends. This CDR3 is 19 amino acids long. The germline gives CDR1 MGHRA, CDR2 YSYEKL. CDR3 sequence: CASSQEGQLASGVGNTIYF. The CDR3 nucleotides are TGCGCCAGCAGCCAAGAAGGTCAATTGGCCTCCGGGGTTGGAAACACCATATATTTT.

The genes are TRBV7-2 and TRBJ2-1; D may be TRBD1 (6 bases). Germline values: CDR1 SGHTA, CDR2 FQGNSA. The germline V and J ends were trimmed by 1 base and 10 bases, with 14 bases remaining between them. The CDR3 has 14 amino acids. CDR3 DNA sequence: TGTGCCAGCAGCTTAGATATGGGAACAGGGGAGCAGTTCTTC. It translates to CASSLDMGTGEQFF. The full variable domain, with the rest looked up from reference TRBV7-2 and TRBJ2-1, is GAGVSQSPSNKVTEKGKDVELRCDPISGHTALYWYRQSLGQGLEFLIYFQGNSAPDKSGLPSDRFSAERTGGSVSTLTIQRTQQEDSAVYLCASSLDMGTGEQFFGPGTRLTVL.

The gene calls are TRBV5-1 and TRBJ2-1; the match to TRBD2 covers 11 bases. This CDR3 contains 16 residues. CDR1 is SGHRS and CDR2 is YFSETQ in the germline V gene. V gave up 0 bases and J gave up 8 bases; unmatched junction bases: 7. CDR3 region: CASSLVGTSGSDEQFF. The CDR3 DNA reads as TGCGCCAGCAGCTTGGTAGGTACTAGCGGGAGTGATGAGCAGTTCTTC. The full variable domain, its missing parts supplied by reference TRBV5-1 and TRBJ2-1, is KAGVTQTPRYLIKTRGQQVTLSCSPISGHRSVSWYQQTPGQGLQFLFEYFSETQRNKGNFPGRFSGRQFSNSRSEMNVSTLELGDSALYLCASSLVGTSGSDEQFFGPGTRLTVL.

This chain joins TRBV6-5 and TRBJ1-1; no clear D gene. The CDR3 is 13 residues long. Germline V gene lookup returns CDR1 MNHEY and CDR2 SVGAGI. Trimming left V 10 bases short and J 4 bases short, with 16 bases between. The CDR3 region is CATRGLTGTEAFF. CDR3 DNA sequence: TGTGCCACCCGTGGCCTCACCGGCACTGAAGCTTTCTTT.

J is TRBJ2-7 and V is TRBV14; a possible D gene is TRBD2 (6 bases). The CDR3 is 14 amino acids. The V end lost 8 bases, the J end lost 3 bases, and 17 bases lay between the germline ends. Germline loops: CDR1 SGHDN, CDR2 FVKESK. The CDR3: CASSQGGIGYEQYF. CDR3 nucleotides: TGTGCCAGCTCCCAAGGAGGGATCGGCTACGAGCAGTACTTC.

CDR3 sequence reads: CASSSTTDEQFF. The CDR3 DNA is TGTGCCAGCAGCTCCACTACGGATGAGCAGTTCTTC. The V call is TRBV7-3, the J call TRBJ2-1, with D hard to call. Per the germline V gene, CDR1 is SGHTA and CDR2 is FQGTGA. This CDR3 contains 12 residues. V was cut by 4 bases and J by 8 bases, with 9 bases left in between.

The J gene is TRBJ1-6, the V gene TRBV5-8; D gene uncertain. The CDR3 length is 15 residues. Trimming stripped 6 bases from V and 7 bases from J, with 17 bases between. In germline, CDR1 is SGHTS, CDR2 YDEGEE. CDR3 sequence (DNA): TGTGCCAGCACCCTTCGTCCAAACCTGAATTCACCCCTCCACTTT. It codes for CASTLRPNLNSPLHF.

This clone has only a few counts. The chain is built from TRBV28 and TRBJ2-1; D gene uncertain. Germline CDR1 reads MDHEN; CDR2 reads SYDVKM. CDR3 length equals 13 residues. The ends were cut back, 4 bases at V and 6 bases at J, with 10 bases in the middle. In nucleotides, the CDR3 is TGTGCCAGCAGTTGGGGAAAAGTCAATGAGCAGTTCTTC. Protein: CASSWGKVNEQFF.

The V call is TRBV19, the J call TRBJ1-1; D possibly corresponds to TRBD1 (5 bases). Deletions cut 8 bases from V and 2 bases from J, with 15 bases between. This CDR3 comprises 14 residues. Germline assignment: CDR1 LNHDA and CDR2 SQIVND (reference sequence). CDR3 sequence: CASRAGIPNTEAFF. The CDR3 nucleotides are TGTGCCAGTCGGGCAGGGATCCCCAACACTGAAGCTTTCTTT.

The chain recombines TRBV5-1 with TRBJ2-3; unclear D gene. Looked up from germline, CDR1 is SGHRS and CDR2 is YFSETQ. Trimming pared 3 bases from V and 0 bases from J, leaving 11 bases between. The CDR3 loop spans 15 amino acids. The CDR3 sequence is CASSSVTVSTDTQYF. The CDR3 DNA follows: TGCGCCAGCAGCTCCGTCACGGTTAGCACAGATACGCAGTATTTT.

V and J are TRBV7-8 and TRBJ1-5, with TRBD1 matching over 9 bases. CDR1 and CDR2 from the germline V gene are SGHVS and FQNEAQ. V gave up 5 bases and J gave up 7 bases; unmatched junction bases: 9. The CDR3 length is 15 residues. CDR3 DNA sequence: TGTGCCAGCAGCGTCGGGACAGGGAAGGGACAGCCCCAGCATTTT. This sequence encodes CASSVGTGKGQPQHF.